This T cell receptor beta chain emerged from a study of blood T cells in healthy people across ages. Notes on the study in general: In these data, TCR beta diversity tracked strongly with naive T cell percentage. Per million T cells, TCR beta diversity dropped about linearly as age rose. Leaving the PBMCs unsorted stopped any conclusive comparison of naive versus antigen-experienced cells.

The use of a sample-barcoded 5' primer and a J-beta primer mix characterized a second PCR of about 7 to 12 cycles. TCRdb re-analysed the 5' RACE reads in MiXCR, keeping a single row per CDR3 protein. The sample carries about 640,000 distinct CDR3 sequences, 45% to 65% recorded once. This clonotype has more than one count but fewer than ten. Its antigen remains unidentified. Trimming left V 3 bases short and J 5 bases short, with 10 bases between. The CDR3 is made up of 13 amino acids. The J gene is TRBJ2-5, the V gene TRBV12-3 or TRBV12-4; no clear D. This clonotype was sampled from a man in his 60s in good health. Sequencing input: blood. The DNA for the CDR3 is TGTGCCAGCAGTTTTTTGGCCTACGAGACCCAGTACTTC. Amino acid sequence: CASSFLAYETQYF.